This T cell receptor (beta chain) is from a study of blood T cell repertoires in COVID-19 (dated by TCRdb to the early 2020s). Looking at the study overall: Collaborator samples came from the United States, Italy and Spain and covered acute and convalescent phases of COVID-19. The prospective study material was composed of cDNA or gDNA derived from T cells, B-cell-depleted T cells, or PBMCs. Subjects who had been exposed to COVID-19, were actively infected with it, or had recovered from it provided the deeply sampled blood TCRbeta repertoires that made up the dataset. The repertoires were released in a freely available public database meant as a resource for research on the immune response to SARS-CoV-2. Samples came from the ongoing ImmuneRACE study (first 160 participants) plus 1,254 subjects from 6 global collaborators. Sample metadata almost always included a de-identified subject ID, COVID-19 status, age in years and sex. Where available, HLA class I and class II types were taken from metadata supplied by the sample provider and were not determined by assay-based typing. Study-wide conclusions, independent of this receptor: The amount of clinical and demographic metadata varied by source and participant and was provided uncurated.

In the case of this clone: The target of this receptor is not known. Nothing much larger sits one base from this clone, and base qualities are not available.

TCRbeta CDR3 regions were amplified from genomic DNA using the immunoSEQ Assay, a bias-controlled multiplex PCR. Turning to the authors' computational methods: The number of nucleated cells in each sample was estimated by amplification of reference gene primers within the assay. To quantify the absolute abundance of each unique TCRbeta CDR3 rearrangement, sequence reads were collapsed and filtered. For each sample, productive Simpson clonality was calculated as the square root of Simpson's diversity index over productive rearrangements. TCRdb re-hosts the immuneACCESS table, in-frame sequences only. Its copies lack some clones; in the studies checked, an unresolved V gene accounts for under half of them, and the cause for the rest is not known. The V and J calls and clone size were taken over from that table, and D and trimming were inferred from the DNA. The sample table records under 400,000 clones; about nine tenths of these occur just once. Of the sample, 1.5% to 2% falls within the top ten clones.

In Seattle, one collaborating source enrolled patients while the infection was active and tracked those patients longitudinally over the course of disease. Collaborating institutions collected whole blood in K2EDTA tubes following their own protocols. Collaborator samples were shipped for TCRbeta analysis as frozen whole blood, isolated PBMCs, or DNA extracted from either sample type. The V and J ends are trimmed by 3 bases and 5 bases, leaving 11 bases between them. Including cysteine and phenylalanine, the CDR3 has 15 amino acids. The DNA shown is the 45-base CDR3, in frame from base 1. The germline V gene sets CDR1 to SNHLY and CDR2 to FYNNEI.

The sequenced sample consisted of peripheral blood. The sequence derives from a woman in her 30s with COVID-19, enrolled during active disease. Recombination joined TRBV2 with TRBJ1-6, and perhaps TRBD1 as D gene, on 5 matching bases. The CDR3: CASSDRTRNNSPLHF. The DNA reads TGTGCCAGCAGTGATAGGACAAGGAATAATTCACCCCTCCACTTT. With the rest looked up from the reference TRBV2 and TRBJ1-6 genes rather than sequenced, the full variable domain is EPEVTQTPSHQVTQMGQEVILRCVPISNHLYFYWYRQILGQKVEFLVSFYNNEISEKSEIFDDQFSVERPDGSNFTLKIRSTKLEDSAMYFCASSDRTRNNSPLHFGNGTRLTVT.